The 9 T cell receptor beta chains reported below all come from one sample, sequenced in a study of blood T cell repertoires in COVID-19. Sequencing was performed with immunoSEQ multiplex PCR; in TCRdb, only in-frame clones are kept and a portion is missing. The sample lists some 87,000 clones, roughly four fifths occurring once. Sequenced input: peripheral blood. Receptors originate from a human donor in a cohort sampled during active COVID-19.

The chain has TRBV3-1 (or the pseudogene TRBV3-2) and TRBJ2-1; D is unresolved. Trimming took off 1 base at V and 3 bases at J, with 7 bases between the two ends. Germline V gives CDR1 LGHDT, CDR2 YNNKEL (reference sequence). The CDR3 has 14 residues. CDR3 sequence: CASSQARIYNEQFF. The CDR3 nucleotides are TGTGCCAGCAGCCAAGCTAGGATCTACAATGAGCAGTTCTTC.

The rearrangement uses TRBV27 and TRBJ1-1; a weak D match, TRBD1 (6 bases). The germline V and J ends were trimmed by 3 bases and 0 bases, with 8 bases remaining between them. The CDR3 extends over 14 amino acids. From germline, CDR1 is MNHEY and CDR2 SMNVEV (reference sequence). Written as DNA, the CDR3 is TGTGCCAGCAGTTTCAGGGGCTTGAACACTGAAGCTTTCTTT. This sequence encodes CASSFRGLNTEAFF.

This clone was seen only once. The V call is TRBV28, the J call TRBJ2-1, with 9 bases fitting TRBD1. This CDR3 is 15 amino acids long. The V gene's germline CDR1 is MDHEN and CDR2 SYDVKM. The ends lost 2 bases at V and 8 bases at J; junction bases unmatched: 7. In DNA, the CDR3 is TGTGCCAGCAGTTTACCGGGACAGGGAACCCATGAGCAGTTCTTC. Its translation is CASSLPGQGTHEQFF.

The V and J genes are TRBV19 and TRBJ1-5; 12 bases map to TRBD1. Germline V gene lookup returns CDR1 LNHDA and CDR2 SQIVND (reference sequence). The ends lost 5 bases at V and 0 bases at J; junction bases unmatched: 5. The CDR3 loop spans 17 amino acids. DNA of the CDR3: TGTGCCAGTAGTTACCGGGACAGGGGGCTTAGCAATCAGCCCCAGCATTTT. It specifies CASSYRDRGLSNQPQHF. The full variable domain, rest sourced from reference TRBV19 and TRBJ1-5, is DGGITQSPKYLFRKEGQNVTLSCEQNLNHDAMYWYRQDPGQGLRLIYYSQIVNDFQKGDIAEGYSVSREKKESFPLTVTSAQKNPTAFYLCASSYRDRGLSNQPQHFGDGTRLSIL.

Points on this clone: Germline and junction disagree at one end, which may indicate a read error. V gene TRBV5-1 combines with J gene TRBJ2-1; 8 bases agree with TRBD2. The CDR3 length is 16 residues. The germline V gene encodes CDR1 SGHRS and CDR2 YFSETQ. The CDR3 sequence is CASSFGSGSSHNEQFF. The CDR3 DNA reads as TGCGCCAGCAGCTTTGGCAGCGGGAGCTCCCACAATGAGCAGTTCTTC.

The chain uses TRBV7-9 and TRBJ2-2, with D perhaps matching TRBD2 (6 bases). There are 14 residues in the CDR3. CDR1 is SEHNR and CDR2 is FQNEAQ in the germline V gene (reference sequence). Trimming removed 3 bases from V and 6 bases from J, with 11 bases in between. CDR3 DNA sequence: TGTGCCAGCAGCTTTGGAGGGTCGGCCGGGGAGCTGTTTTTT. Its translation: CASSFGGSAGELFF. Based on the CDR3 plus reference TRBV7-9 and TRBJ2-2, the full variable domain is DTGVSQNPRHKITKRGQNVTFRCDPISEHNRLYWYRQTLGQGPEFLTYFQNEAQLEKSRLLSDRFSAERPKGSFSTLEIQRTEQGDSAMYLCASSFGGSAGELFFGEGSRLTVL.

This clone was counted a single time. V gene TRBV12-3 or TRBV12-4 combines with J gene TRBJ2-1; no reliable D call. The CDR3 is 13 amino acids. Trimming stripped 8 bases from V and 1 base from J, with 9 bases between. Here the CDR3 DNA reads TGTGCCAGCTGCGACGGGTCCTACAATGAGCAGTTCTTC. Its protein product is CASCDGSYNEQFF.

The rearrangement uses TRBV7-9 and TRBJ1-1; TRBD1 is a possible D gene (5 bases). The CDR3 extends over 15 amino acids. Trimming pared 2 bases from V and 10 bases from J, leaving 20 bases between. CDR1 is SEHNR and CDR2 is FQNEAQ in the germline V gene (reference sequence). The CDR3 DNA reads TGTGCCAGCAGCTTACAGAGCGGGACGGCCCTGGGAGCTTTCTTT. Protein product: CASSLQSGTALGAFF.

The rearrangement joins TRBV12-5 to TRBJ1-1; D is perhaps TRBD1 (6 bases). Between the trimmed V and J ends, which lost 0 bases and 5 bases, there was a span of 16 bases. The germline V gene has CDR1 LGHNT and CDR2 FRNRAP. The CDR3 runs to 16 residues. The CDR3: CASGLVLGGASTEAFF. CDR3 DNA: TGTGCTAGTGGTTTGGTACTTGGGGGGGCATCGACTGAAGCTTTCTTT.